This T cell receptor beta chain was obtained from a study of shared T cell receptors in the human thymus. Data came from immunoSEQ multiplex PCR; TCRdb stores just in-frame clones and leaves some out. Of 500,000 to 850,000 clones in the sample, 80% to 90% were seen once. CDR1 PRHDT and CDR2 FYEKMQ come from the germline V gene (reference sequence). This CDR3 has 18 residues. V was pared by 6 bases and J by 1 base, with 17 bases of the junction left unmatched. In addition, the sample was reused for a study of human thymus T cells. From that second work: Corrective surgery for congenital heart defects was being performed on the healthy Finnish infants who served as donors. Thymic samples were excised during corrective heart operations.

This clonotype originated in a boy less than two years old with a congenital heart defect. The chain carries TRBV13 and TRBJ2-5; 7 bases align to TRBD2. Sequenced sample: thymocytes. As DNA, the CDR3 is TGTGCCAGCAGAGCCTCCCCCTACCCCCCGGGGGGCCAAGAGACCCAGTACTTC. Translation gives CASRASPYPPGGQETQYF.